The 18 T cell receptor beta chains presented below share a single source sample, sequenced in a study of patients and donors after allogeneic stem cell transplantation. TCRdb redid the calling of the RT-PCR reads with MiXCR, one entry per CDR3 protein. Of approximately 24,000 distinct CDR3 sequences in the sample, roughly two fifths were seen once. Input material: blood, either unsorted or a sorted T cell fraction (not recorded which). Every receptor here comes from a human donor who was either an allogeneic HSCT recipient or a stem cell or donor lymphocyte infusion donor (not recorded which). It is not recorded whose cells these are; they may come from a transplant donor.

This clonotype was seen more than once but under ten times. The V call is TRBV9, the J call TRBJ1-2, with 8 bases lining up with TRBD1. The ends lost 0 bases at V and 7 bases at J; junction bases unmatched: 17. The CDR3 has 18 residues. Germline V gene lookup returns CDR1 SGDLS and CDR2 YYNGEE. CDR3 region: CASSVAFPSGQDGVGYTF. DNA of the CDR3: TGTGCCAGCAGCGTAGCCTTCCCTTCGGGACAGGATGGTGTTGGCTACACCTTC.

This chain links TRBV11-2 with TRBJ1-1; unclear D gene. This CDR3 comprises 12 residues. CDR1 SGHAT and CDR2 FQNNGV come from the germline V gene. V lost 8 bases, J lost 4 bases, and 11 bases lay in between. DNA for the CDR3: TGTGCCAGCCGCGGTTGGGGCACTGAAGCTTTCTTT. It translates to CASRGWGTEAFF.

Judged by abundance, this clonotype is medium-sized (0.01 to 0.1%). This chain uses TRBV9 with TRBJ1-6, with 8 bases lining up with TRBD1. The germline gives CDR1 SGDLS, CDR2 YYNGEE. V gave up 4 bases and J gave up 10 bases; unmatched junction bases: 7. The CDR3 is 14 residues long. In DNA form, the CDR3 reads TGTGCCAGCAGCCCCACAGGGACAGGCTCACCCCTCCACTTT. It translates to CASSPTGTGSPLHF.

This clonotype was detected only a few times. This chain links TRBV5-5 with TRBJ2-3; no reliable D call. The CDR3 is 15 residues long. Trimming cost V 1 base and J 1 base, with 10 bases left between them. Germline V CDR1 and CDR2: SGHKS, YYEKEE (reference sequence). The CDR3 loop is CASSLFLTRTDTQYF. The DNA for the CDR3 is TGTGCCAGCAGCTTGTTCTTGACACGCACAGATACGCAGTATTTT. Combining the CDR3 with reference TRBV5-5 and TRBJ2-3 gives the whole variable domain DAGVTQSPTHLIKTRGQQVTLRCSPISGHKSVSWYQQVLGQGPQFIFQYYEKEERGRGNFPDRFSARQFPNYSSELNVNALLLGDSALYLCASSLFLTRTDTQYFGPGTRLTVL.

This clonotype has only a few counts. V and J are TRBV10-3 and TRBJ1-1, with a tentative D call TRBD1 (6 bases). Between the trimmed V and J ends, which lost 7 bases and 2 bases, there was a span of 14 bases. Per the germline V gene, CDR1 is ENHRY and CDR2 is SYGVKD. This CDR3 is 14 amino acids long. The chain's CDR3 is CAIKAGQQNTEAFF. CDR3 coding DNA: TGTGCCATCAAGGCTGGACAGCAAAACACTGAAGCTTTCTTT.

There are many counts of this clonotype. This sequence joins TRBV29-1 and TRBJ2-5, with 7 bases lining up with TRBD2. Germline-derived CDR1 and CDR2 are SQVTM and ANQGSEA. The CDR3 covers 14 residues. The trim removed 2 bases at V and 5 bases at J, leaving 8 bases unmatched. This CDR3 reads CSVESGRATETQYF. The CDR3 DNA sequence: TGCAGCGTTGAAAGTGGGAGGGCCACTGAGACCCAGTACTTC.

The CDR3, as DNA: TGCAGTGCTTTGGGACTAGCGGTTGGAGATACGCAGTATTTT. Translated, it gives CSALGLAVGDTQYF. V is TRBV20-1 and J is TRBJ2-3; 11 bases are shared with TRBD2. Per germline, CDR1 DFQATT and CDR2 SNEGSKA (reference sequence). This CDR3 contains 14 residues. The V gene end was trimmed by 5 bases and the J gene end by 5 bases; junction bases not matched to a gene: 6.

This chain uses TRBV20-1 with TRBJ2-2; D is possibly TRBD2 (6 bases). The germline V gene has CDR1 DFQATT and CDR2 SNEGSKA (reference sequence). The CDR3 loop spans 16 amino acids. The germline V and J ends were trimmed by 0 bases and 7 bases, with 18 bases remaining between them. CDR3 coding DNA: TGCAGTGCTAGAGATGCGGGACCAGTAAGAGTCGGGGAGCTGTTTTTT. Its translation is CSARDAGPVRVGELFF.

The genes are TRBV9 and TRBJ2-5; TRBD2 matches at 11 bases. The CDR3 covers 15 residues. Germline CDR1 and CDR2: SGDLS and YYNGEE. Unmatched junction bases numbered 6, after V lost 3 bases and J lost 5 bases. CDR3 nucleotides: TGTGCCAGCAGCGAAATAGCGGGAGGGCCGGAGACCCAGTACTTC. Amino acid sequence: CASSEIAGGPETQYF.

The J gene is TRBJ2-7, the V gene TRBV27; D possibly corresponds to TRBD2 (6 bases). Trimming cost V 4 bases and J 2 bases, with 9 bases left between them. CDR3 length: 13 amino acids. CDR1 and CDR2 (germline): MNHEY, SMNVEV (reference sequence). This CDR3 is CASSWDSAYEQYF. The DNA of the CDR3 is TGTGCCAGCAGTTGGGACTCAGCCTACGAGCAGTACTTC.

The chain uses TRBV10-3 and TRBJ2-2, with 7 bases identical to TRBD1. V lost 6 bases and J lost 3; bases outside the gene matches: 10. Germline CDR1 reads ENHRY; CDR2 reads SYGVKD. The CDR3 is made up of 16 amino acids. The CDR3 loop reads CAIRDRVKAYTGELFF. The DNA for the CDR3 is TGTGCCATCAGAGACAGGGTAAAAGCTTACACCGGGGAGCTGTTTTTT.

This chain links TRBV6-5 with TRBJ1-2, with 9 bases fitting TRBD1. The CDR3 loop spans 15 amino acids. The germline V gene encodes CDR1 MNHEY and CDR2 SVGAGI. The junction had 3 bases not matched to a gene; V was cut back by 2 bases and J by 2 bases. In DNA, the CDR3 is TGTGCCAGCAGTTACCGGGGGACAGGGAACTATGGCTACACCTTC. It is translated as CASSYRGTGNYGYTF.

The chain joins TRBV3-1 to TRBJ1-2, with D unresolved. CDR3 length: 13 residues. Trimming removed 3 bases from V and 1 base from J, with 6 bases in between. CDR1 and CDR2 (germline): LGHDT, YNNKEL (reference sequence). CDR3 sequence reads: CASSQDYNYGYTF. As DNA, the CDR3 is TGTGCCAGCAGCCAGGATTATAACTATGGCTACACCTTC.

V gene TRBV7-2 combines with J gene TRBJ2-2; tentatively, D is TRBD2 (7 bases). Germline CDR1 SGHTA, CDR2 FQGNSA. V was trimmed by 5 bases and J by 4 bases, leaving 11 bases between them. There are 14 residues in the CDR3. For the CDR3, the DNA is TGTGCCAGCAGCCCGGGGGGCCTCACCGGGGAGCTGTTTTTT. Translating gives CASSPGGLTGELFF.

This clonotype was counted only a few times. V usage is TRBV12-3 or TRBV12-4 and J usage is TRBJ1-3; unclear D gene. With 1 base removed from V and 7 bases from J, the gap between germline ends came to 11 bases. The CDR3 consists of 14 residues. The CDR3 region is CASSLVRFWNTIYF. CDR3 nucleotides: TGTGCCAGCAGTTTAGTTCGGTTTTGGAACACCATATATTTT.

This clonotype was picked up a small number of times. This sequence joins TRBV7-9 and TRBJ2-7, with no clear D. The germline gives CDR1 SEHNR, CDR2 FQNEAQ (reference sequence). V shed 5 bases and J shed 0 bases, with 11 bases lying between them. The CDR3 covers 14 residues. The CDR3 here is CASSTHTVSYEQYF. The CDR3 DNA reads TGTGCCAGCAGCACCCATACCGTCTCCTACGAGCAGTACTTC.

CDR3 loop: CASSQSDGYTF. The CDR3 region has the DNA TGTGCCAGCAGCCAGAGCGATGGCTACACCTTC. The chain employs TRBV5-6 and TRBJ1-2; D is uncertain. The germline CDR1 and CDR2 sequences are SGHDT and YYEEEE. The CDR3 loop spans 11 amino acids. Trimming removed 4 bases at V and 6 bases at J, with 7 bases between. Combining the CDR3 with reference TRBV5-6 and TRBJ1-2 gives the whole variable domain DAGVTQSPTHLIKTRGQQVTLRCSPKSGHDTVSWYQQALGQGPQFIFQYYEEEERQRGNFPDRFSGHQFPNYSSELNVNALLLGDSALYLCASSQSDGYTFGSGTRLTVV.

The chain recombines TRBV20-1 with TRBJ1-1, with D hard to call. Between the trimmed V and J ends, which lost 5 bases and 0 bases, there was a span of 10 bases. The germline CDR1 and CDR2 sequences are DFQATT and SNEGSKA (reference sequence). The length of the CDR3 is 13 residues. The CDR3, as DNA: TGCAGTGCTGCCGGAGACATGAACACTGAAGCTTTCTTT. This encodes CSAAGDMNTEAFF.